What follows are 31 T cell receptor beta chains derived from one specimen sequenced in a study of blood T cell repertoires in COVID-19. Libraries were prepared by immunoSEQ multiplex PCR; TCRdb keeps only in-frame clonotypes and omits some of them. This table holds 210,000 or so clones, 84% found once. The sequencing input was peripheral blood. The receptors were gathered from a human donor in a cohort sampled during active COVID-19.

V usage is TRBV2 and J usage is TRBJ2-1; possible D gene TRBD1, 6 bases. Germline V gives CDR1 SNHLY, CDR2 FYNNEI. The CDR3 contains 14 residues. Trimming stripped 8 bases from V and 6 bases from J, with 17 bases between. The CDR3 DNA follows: TGTGCCAGCTTGGGGCCCAGGGGCATCAATGAGCAGTTCTTC. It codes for CASLGPRGINEQFF.

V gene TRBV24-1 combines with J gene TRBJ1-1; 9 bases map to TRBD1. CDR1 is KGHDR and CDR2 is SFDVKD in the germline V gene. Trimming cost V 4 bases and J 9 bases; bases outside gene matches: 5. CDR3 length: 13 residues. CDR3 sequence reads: CATSDPGQGQAFF. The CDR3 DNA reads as TGTGCCACCAGTGACCCGGGACAGGGCCAAGCTTTCTTT.

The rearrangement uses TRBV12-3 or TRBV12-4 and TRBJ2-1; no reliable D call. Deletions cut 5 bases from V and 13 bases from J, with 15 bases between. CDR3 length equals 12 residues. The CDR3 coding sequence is TGTGCCAGCAGTCCCACGGGTTTAGCCCAGTTCTTC. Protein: CASSPTGLAQFF.

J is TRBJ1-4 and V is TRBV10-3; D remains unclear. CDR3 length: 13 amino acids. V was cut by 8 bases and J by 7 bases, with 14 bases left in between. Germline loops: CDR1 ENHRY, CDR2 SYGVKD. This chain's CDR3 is CAIGREGGEKLFF. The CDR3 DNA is TGTGCCATCGGGCGTGAGGGTGGTGAAAAACTGTTTTTT.

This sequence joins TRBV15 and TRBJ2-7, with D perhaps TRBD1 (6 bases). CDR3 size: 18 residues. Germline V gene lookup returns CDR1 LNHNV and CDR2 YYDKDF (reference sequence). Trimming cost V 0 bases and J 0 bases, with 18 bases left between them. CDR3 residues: CATSRDRGFYRGSYEQYF. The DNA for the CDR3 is TGTGCCACCAGCAGAGACAGGGGTTTTTACCGTGGCTCCTACGAGCAGTACTTC.

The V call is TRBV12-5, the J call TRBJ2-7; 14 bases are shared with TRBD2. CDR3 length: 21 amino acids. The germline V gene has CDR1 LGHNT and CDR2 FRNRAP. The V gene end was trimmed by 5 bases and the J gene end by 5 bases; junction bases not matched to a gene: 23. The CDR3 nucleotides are TGTGCTAGTGGTCTCCGAATTACCATATCCGGGACTAGCGGGGGAAGGGACGAGCAGTACGTC. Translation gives CASGLRITISGTSGGRDEQYV.

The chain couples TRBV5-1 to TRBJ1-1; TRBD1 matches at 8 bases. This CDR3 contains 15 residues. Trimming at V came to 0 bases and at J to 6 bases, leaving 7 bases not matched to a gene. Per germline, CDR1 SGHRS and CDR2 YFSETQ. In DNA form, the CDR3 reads TGCGCCAGCAGCTTGGTTGCAGGGGGCTCTTCTGAAGCTTTCTTT. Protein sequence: CASSLVAGGSSEAFF.

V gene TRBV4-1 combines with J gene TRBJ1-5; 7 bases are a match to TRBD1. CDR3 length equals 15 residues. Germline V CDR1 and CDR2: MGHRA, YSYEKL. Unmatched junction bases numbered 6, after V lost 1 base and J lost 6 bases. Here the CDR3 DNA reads TGCGCCAGCAGCCAAGGGGGACAGTTAGGTCAGCCCCAGCATTTT. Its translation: CASSQGGQLGQPQHF.

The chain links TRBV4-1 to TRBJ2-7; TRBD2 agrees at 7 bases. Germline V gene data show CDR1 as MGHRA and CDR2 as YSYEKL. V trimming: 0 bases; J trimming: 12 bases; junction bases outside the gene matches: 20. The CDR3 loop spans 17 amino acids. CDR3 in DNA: TGCGCCAGCAGCCAAGATGATGGCGGGTCACCCCCCGGGAGGCGGTACTTC. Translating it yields CASSQDDGGSPPGRRYF.

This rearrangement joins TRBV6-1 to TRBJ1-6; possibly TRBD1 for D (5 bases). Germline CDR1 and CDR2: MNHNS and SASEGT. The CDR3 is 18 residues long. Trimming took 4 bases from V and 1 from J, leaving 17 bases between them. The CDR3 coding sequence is TGTGCCAGCAGTGTGGGACTCGACACGCGGTCCTATAATTCACCCCTCCACTTT. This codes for CASSVGLDTRSYNSPLHF.

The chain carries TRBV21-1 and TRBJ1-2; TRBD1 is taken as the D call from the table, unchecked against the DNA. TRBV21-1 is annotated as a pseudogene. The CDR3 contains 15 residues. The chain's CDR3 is CASSLDRDRTNGYTF. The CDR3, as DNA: TGTGCCAGCAGCCTAGATCGGGACAGGACTAATGGCTACACCTTC.

The CDR3 nucleotides read TGTGCTAGTGGTTACCCCCGAGGGGGTCGGGAGACCCAGTACTTC. Translating it yields CASGYPRGGRETQYF. V and J are TRBV12-5 and TRBJ2-5, with D possibly matching TRBD1 (6 bases). This CDR3 is built from 15 residues. CDR1 is LGHNT, CDR2 FRNRAP, per germline. Trimming shortened V by 4 bases and J by 5 bases, and 17 bases separated the two germline ends.

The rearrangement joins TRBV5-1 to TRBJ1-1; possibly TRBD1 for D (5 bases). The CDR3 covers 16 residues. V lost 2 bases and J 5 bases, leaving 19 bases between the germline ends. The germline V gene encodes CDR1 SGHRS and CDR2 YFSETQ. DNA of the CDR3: TGCGCCAGCAGCTTCATTGGTTCGGGGGTTGTTACTGAAGCTTTCTTT. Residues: CASSFIGSGVVTEAFF.

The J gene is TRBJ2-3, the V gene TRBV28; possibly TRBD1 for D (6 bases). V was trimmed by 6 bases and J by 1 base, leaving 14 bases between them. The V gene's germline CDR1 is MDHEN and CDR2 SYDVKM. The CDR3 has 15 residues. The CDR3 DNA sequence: TGTGCCAGCAGAGGCCGACAGGTGGGCACAGATACGCAGTATTTT. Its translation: CASRGRQVGTDTQYF.

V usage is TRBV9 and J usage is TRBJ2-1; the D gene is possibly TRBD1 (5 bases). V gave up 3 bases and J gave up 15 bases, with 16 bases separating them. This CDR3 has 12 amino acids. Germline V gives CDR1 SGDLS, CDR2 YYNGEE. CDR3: CASSALQGVPFF. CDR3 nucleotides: TGTGCCAGCAGCGCCCTCCAGGGTGTCCCGTTCTTC.

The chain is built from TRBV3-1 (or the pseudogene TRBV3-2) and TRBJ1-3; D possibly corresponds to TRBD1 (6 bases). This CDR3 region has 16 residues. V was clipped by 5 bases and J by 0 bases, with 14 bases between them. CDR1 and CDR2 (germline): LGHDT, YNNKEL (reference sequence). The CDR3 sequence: CASSEAVRGSGNTIYF. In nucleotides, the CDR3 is TGTGCCAGCAGCGAGGCGGTCAGGGGCTCTGGAAACACCATATATTTT.

The CDR3 DNA reads TGTGCCTGGAGTGGATGGGGAGAATATGGCTACACCTTC. The encoded protein is CAWSGWGEYGYTF. The V gene is TRBV30, the J gene TRBJ1-2; D ambiguous. V was clipped by 1 base and J by 5 bases, with 11 bases between them. Germline CDR1 reads GTSNPN; CDR2 reads SVGIG (reference sequence). The CDR3 consists of 13 residues.

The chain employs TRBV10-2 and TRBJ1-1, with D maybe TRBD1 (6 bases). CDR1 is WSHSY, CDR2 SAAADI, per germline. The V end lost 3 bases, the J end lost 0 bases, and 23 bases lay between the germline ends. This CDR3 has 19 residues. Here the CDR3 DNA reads TGCGCCAGCAGTGATGGGGGTTGGCAGGGGTCCAAAATGAACACTGAAGCTTTCTTT. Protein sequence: CASSDGGWQGSKMNTEAFF.

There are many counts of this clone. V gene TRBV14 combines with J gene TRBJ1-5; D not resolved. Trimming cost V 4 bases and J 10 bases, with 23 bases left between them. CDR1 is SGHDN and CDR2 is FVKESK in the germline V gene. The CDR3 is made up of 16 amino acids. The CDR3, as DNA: TGTGCCAGCAGCCCTTCCGAGCGAGCAGGACTAGGCCCCCAGCATTTT. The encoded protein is CASSPSERAGLGPQHF.

CDR3 sequence reads: CASSVETTGGWNTEAFF. The CDR3 nucleotides are TGTGCCAGCAGCGTAGAGACAACAGGGGGCTGGAACACTGAAGCTTTCTTT. The gene calls are TRBV9 and TRBJ1-1, with 9 bases that match TRBD1. Trimming took 0 bases from V and 1 from J; bases not matched to a gene: 7. The CDR3 contains 17 residues. Germline CDR1 is SGDLS and CDR2 is YYNGEE.

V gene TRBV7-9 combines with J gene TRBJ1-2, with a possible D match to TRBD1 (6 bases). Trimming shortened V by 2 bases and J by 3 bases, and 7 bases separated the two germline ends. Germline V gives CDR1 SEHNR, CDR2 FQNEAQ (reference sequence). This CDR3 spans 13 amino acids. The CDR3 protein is CASSLNRDYGYTF. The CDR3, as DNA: TGTGCCAGCAGCTTAAACAGGGACTATGGCTACACCTTC.

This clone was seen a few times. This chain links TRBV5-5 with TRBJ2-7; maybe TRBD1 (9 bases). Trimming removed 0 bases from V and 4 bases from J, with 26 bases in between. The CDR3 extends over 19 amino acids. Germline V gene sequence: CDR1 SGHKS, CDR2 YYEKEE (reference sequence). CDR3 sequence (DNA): TGTGCCAGCAGCTTGGGCGGGACAGGGTCTCGGCGGGGGGCGTACGAGCAGTACGTC. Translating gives CASSLGGTGSRRGAYEQYV.

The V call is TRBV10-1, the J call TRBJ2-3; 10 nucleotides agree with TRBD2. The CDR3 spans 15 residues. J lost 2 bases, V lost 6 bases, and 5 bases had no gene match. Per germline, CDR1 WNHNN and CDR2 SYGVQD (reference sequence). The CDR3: CASRPTSGVTDTQYF. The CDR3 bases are TGCGCCAGCAGGCCTACTAGCGGGGTCACAGATACGCAGTATTTT.

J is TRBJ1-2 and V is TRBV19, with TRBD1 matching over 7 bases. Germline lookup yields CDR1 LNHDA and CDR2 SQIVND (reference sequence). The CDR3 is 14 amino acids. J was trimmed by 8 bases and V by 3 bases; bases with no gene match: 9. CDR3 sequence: CASSMDGQVWGYTF. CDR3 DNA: TGTGCCAGTAGTATGGATGGACAGGTATGGGGCTACACCTTC.

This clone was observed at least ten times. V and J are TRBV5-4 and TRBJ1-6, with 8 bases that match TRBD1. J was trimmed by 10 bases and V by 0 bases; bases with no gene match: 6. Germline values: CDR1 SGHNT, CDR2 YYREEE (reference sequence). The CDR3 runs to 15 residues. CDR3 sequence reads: CASSLGDRFGSPLHF. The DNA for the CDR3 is TGTGCCAGCAGCTTGGGGGACAGGTTTGGGTCACCCCTCCACTTT. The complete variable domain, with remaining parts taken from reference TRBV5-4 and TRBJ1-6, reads ETGVTQSPTHLIKTRGQQVTLRCSSQSGHNTVSWYQQALGQGPQFIFQYYREEENGRGNFPPRFSGLQFPNYSSELNVNALELDDSALYLCASSLGDRFGSPLHFGNGTRLTVT.

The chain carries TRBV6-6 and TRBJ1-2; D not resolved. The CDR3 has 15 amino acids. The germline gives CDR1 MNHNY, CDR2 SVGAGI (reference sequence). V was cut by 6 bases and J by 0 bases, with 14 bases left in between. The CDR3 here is CASSLKVGPNYGYTF. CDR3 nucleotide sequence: TGTGCCAGCAGCCTGAAGGTTGGGCCTAACTATGGCTACACCTTC.

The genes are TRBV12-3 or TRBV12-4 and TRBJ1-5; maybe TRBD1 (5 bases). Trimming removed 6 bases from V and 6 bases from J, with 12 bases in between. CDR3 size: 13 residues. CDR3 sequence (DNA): TGTGCCAGCAGCAGCGGGGGATCTCAGCCCCAGCATTTT. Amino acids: CASSSGGSQPQHF.

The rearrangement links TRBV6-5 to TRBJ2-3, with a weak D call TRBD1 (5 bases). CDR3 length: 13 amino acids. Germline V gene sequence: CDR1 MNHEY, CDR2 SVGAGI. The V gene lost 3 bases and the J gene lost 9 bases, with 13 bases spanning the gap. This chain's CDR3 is CASSYRQGNTQYF. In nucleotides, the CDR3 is TGTGCCAGCAGTTATAGGCAGGGTAACACGCAGTATTTT.

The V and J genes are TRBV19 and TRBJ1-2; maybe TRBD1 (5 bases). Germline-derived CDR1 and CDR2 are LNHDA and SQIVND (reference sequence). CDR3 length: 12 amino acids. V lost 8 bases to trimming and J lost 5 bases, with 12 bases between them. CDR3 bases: TGTGCCAGTCGGGACGGACTATATGGCTACACCTTC. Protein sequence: CASRDGLYGYTF.

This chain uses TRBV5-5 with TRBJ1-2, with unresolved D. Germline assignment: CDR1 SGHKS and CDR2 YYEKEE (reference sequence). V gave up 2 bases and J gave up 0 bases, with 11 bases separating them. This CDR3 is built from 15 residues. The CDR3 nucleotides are TGTGCCAGCAGCTTTCAGGCGAGAGCTAACTATGGCTACACCTTC. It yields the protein CASSFQARANYGYTF.

This CDR3 reads CAWSERGSQPQHF. For the CDR3, the DNA is TGTGCCTGGAGTGAACGGGGAAGTCAGCCCCAGCATTTT. The V gene is TRBV30, the J gene TRBJ1-5; no clear D. CDR3 length: 13 residues. Per germline, CDR1 GTSNPN and CDR2 SVGIG (reference sequence). Trimming shortened V by 1 base and J by 6 bases, and 10 bases separated the two germline ends.